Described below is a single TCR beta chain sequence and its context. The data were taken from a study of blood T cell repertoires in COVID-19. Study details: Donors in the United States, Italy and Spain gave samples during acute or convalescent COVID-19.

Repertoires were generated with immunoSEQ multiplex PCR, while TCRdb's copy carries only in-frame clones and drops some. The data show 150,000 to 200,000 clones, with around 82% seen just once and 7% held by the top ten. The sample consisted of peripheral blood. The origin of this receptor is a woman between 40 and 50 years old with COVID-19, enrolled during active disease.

The CDR3 sequence is CASSHQRAGSHNEQFF. In DNA form, the CDR3 reads TGCGCCAGCAGCCACCAGAGGGCGGGGTCCCACAATGAGCAGTTCTTC. The J gene is TRBJ2-1, the V gene TRBV4-1; a weak D match, TRBD2 (6 bases). This CDR3 region has 16 residues. Germline V lookup: CDR1 MGHRA, CDR2 YSYEKL. V lost 3 bases and J lost 5, with 17 bases in between.